The 21 T cell receptor beta chains below were found in one sample sequenced in a study of human thymus T cells. Profiling relied on immunoSEQ multiplex PCR, and the TCRdb table lists in-frame clones only, not all of them. The data show about 50,000 clones, approximately 95% seen once. The sample was blood. These receptors originate from a girl less than two years old with a congenital heart defect but otherwise immunologically healthy.

The chain has TRBV9 and TRBJ2-3; D gene unclear. The CDR3 has 14 amino acids. V lost 2 bases and J lost 1, with 8 bases in between. Germline V gene lookup returns CDR1 SGDLS and CDR2 YYNGEE. The CDR3 here is CASSVLSRTDTQYF. CDR3 nucleotides: TGTGCCAGCAGCGTCCTTAGCCGCACAGATACGCAGTATTTT.

The chain joins TRBV2 to TRBJ2-1; no clear D gene. This CDR3 contains 15 residues. The germline V and J ends were trimmed by 3 bases and 0 bases, with 9 bases remaining between them. Germline CDR1 and CDR2: SNHLY and FYNNEI. The CDR3 spells CASSDDGNSYNEQFF. CDR3 sequence (DNA): TGTGCCAGCAGTGATGACGGAAACTCCTACAATGAGCAGTTCTTC. Complete variable domain (other parts from reference TRBV2 and TRBJ2-1): EPEVTQTPSHQVTQMGQEVILRCVPISNHLYFYWYRQILGQKVEFLVSFYNNEISEKSEIFDDQFSVERPDGSNFTLKIRSTKLEDSAMYFCASSDDGNSYNEQFFGPGTRLTVL.

The V gene is TRBV25-1, the J gene TRBJ2-5; perhaps TRBD1 as D (5 bases). Germline CDR1 reads MGHDK; CDR2 reads SYGVNS. The CDR3 runs to 13 residues. Trimming removed 5 bases at V and 5 bases at J, with 12 bases between. The chain's CDR3 is CASSTRVRETQYF. CDR3 DNA: TGTGCCAGCAGTACCAGGGTCAGGGAGACCCAGTACTTC.

CDR3 nucleotides: TGTGCCAGCAGCCAAGAGGGGACGCCCCATCATGGCTACACCTTC. It specifies CASSQEGTPHHGYTF. The J gene is TRBJ1-2, the V gene TRBV4-2, with TRBD1 as a possible D gene (5 bases). The CDR3 has 15 residues. The V gene lost 0 bases and the J gene lost 6 bases, with 14 bases spanning the gap. Germline CDR1 reads LGHNA; CDR2 reads YNFKEQ.

V gene TRBV7-8 combines with J gene TRBJ2-4; no firm D call. The V end lost 3 bases, the J end lost 1 base, and 7 bases lay between the germline ends. This CDR3 has 14 amino acids. The germline V gene encodes CDR1 SGHVS and CDR2 FQNEAQ. The DNA for the CDR3 is TGTGCCAGCAGCTTGGGTAGGGCCAAAAACATTCAGTACTTC. Protein product: CASSLGRAKNIQYF.

The rearrangement joins TRBV4-1 to TRBJ2-1; possibly TRBD2 for D (6 bases). The CDR3 extends over 17 amino acids. Trimming took off 0 bases at V and 4 bases at J, with 16 bases between the two ends. Germline V gene data show CDR1 as MGHRA and CDR2 as YSYEKL. CDR3 bases: TGCGCCAGCAGCCAAGATGTTGGTTTCGGGAGATACAATGAGCAGTTCTTC. This gives the protein CASSQDVGFGRYNEQFF.

The chain uses TRBV21-1 and TRBJ1-2; the table names TRBD1, a call not compared with the DNA. TRBV21-1 is designated a pseudogene. This CDR3 spans 15 amino acids. The CDR3, as DNA: TGTGCCAGCAGCCGTCCCGGCAGGGTCGGGTATGGCTACACCTTC. Translation: CASSRPGRVGYGYTF.

The chain is built from TRBV2 and TRBJ2-4; D is unresolved. Trimming cost V 3 bases and J 0 bases, with 6 bases left between them. Germline CDR1 is SNHLY and CDR2 is FYNNEI. The CDR3 loop spans 14 amino acids. The CDR3 region is CASSESLAKNIQYF. DNA for the CDR3: TGTGCCAGCAGTGAGAGTCTAGCCAAAAACATTCAGTACTTC.

The V gene is TRBV27, the J gene TRBJ2-7, with TRBD2 matching over 16 bases. This CDR3 comprises 20 residues. Looked up from germline, CDR1 is MNHEY and CDR2 is SMNVEV (reference sequence). V lost 3 bases, J lost 2 bases, and 13 bases stayed unmatched. CDR3 protein: CASSFSGTSGRASRAYEQYF. The CDR3 bases are TGTGCCAGCAGTTTCTCCGGGACTAGCGGGAGGGCCTCCAGGGCCTACGAGCAGTACTTC.

The chain recombines TRBV27 with TRBJ2-7; D may match TRBD1 or TRBD2 (5 bases each). The CDR3 spans 13 residues. The V gene lost 4 bases and the J gene lost 2 bases, with 9 bases spanning the gap. CDR1 and CDR2 (germline): MNHEY, SMNVEV (reference sequence). Here the CDR3 reads CASSWGWAYEQYF. The CDR3 DNA follows: TGTGCCAGCAGTTGGGGGTGGGCCTACGAGCAGTACTTC.

This chain links TRBV5-8 with TRBJ1-2; 8 nucleotides match TRBD1. The CDR3 is 14 amino acids. Germline V gives CDR1 SGHTS, CDR2 YDEGEE. J gave up 6 bases and V 0 bases, and 4 bases lay outside the gene matches. In nucleotides, the CDR3 is TGTGCCAGCAGCTTGGCCGTCAGGGGGCATGGCTACACCTTC. Translating gives CASSLAVRGHGYTF.

The rearrangement joins TRBV9 to TRBJ2-7, with 13 bases that match TRBD2. With 4 bases clipped from V and 4 bases from J, the junction kept 5 bases outside the gene matches. This CDR3 is built from 15 residues. CDR1 and CDR2 from the germline V gene are SGDLS and YYNGEE. The CDR3 here is CASSPRTSGRYEQYF. CDR3 DNA sequence: TGTGCCAGCAGCCCTCGGACTAGCGGGAGATACGAGCAGTACTTC.

The gene calls are TRBV10-2 and TRBJ2-7; D not certain. The CDR3 has 14 amino acids. V lost 4 bases and J 0 bases, leaving 10 bases between the germline ends. Germline CDR1 and CDR2: WSHSY and SAAADI. CDR3 in amino acids: CASSVPSASYEQYF. CDR3 in DNA: TGCGCCAGCAGTGTCCCCAGCGCCTCCTACGAGCAGTACTTC.

The chain carries TRBV6-6 and TRBJ1-1; no reliable D call. Germline loops: CDR1 MNHNY, CDR2 SVGAGI (reference sequence). V gave up 6 bases and J gave up 1 base, with 15 bases separating them. The CDR3 length is 15 residues. CDR3 amino acids: CASSPSPGQNTEAFF. The CDR3 DNA reads TGTGCCAGCAGCCCCAGCCCAGGCCAGAACACTGAAGCTTTCTTT.

The gene calls are TRBV6-1 and TRBJ1-2; D not certain. CDR3 length: 13 residues. The V gene lost 1 base and the J gene lost 7 bases, with 10 bases spanning the gap. From germline, CDR1 is MNHNS and CDR2 SASEGT. CDR3 region: CASSEVKGGGYTF. DNA for the CDR3: TGTGCCAGCAGTGAAGTGAAGGGCGGTGGCTACACCTTC.

The chain links TRBV19 to TRBJ1-1; 7 bases agree with TRBD1. V shed 4 bases and J 1 base; nucleotides not matched to a gene: 6. Germline assignment: CDR1 LNHDA and CDR2 SQIVND (reference sequence). The CDR3 contains 15 residues. CDR3 loop: CASSRGQFSNTEAFF. The CDR3 bases are TGTGCCAGTAGTAGGGGACAGTTTTCGAACACTGAAGCTTTCTTT.

This sequence joins TRBV10-2 and TRBJ2-1; 7 bases are a match to TRBD2. This CDR3 region has 15 residues. The germline gives CDR1 WSHSY, CDR2 SAAADI. The trim removed 0 bases at V and 10 bases at J, leaving 9 bases unmatched. DNA for the CDR3: TGCGCCAGCAGTGAGTCGCGAGGGAGGGCCTTAGAGCAGTTCTTC. Translated, it gives CASSESRGRALEQFF.

The genes are TRBV21-1 and TRBJ1-2; no DNA check was done on the table's D call, TRBD1. TRBV21-1 is termed a pseudogene. This CDR3 comprises 14 residues. The CDR3 bases are TGTGCCAGCAGCAAAGGACAGGAGGTCTATGGCTACACCTTC. Its translation: CASSKGQEVYGYTF.

The V gene is TRBV5-1, the J gene TRBJ2-7; TRBD2 is a possible D gene (6 bases). This CDR3 has 14 amino acids. V lost 1 base to trimming and J lost 3 bases, with 11 bases between them. The germline gives CDR1 SGHRS, CDR2 YFSETQ. The CDR3 nucleotides read TGCGCCAGCAGCTTGCCGGGACTCTTCTACGAGCAGTACTTC. This gives the protein CASSLPGLFYEQYF.

The chain combines TRBV10-3 with TRBJ2-7; D is undetermined. The CDR3 consists of 16 residues. CDR1 and CDR2 (germline): ENHRY, SYGVKD. V was pared by 3 bases and J by 6 bases, with 21 bases between. The CDR3 DNA reads as TGTGCCATCAGTGATCCTACAGCCAGCACCAGAGGCGAGCAGTACTTC. As protein: CAISDPTASTRGEQYF.

The CDR3 protein is CASSLAGAQYF. The CDR3 DNA reads TGTGCCAGCAGCTTAGCGGGAGCGCAGTATTTT. This chain uses TRBV7-2 with TRBJ2-3, with D possibly being TRBD2 (5 bases). Trimming removed 0 bases from V and 10 bases from J, with 5 bases in between. The CDR3 contains 11 residues. Germline CDR1 SGHTA, CDR2 FQGNSA.